The clone carrying this T cell receptor beta chain was seen more than once but under ten times. As yet, its antigen is unknown. The entry originates in a study of glioma-infiltrating T cells. General study findings and limits: Above-expected tissue-blood divergence occurred in all gliomas, most in low-grade ones. Tissue and blood shared very few CDR3 sequences.

TCR alpha and beta CDR3 regions were amplified from RNA using iRepertoire nested multiplex PCR. One entry per CDR3 protein results from TCRdb running MiXCR on the multiplex PCR reads. The sample holds about 130,000 distinct CDR3 sequences; about 25% are singletons and the top ten take roughly 29%. This CDR3 region has 12 residues. The V and J ends lost 7 bases and 4 bases respectively, with 10 bases between them. Germline CDR1 is MDHEN and CDR2 is SYDVKM. The sequencing input was glioma tissue, nonneoplastic brain tissue, or PBMCs (not recorded which). The chain employs TRBV28 and TRBJ1-1; tentative D call: TRBD1 (6 bases). The TCR sequence derives from a human donor with low-grade glioma or glioblastoma, undergoing nonglioma brain surgery, or in good health (not recorded which). CDR3 DNA: TGTGCCAGCAAACAGGGTAGCACTGAAGCTTTCTTT. Protein sequence: CASKQGSTEAFF.